The 10 T cell receptor beta chains given below trace back to one sample, sequenced in a study of graft-versus-host responses after intestinal transplantation. Libraries were prepared by immunoSEQ multiplex PCR; TCRdb keeps only in-frame clonotypes and omits some of them. The sample includes 90,000 to 150,000 clones, over 85% of them seen just once. These receptors are not linked to any known antigen. The sample was unstimulated CD4+ T cells sorted from spleen or lymph node cells, taken before intestinal transplant. These receptors all come from a human donor who received an intestinal transplant.

The V call is TRBV6-1, the J call TRBJ1-2; the match to TRBD1 covers 7 bases. The V gene end was trimmed by 6 bases and the J gene end by 0 bases; junction bases not matched to a gene: 7. The germline V gene encodes CDR1 MNHNS and CDR2 SASEGT. The length of the CDR3 is 15 residues. This CDR3 reads CASRSTGQSNYGYTF. CDR3 DNA sequence: TGTGCCAGCAGAAGTACGGGACAGTCTAACTATGGCTACACCTTC.

The chain is built from TRBV5-1 and TRBJ1-4; the match to TRBD1 covers 9 bases. The CDR3 runs 14 residues. V shed 0 bases, J shed 7 bases, and the junction held 1 base outside the gene matches. Per the germline V gene, CDR1 is SGHRS and CDR2 is YFSETQ. In DNA form, the CDR3 reads TGCGCCAGCAGCTTGGGGGACAGGGCTGAAAAACTGTTTTTT. Amino acid sequence: CASSLGDRAEKLFF. Combining the CDR3 with reference TRBV5-1 and TRBJ1-4 gives the whole variable domain KAGVTQTPRYLIKTRGQQVTLSCSPISGHRSVSWYQQTPGQGLQFLFEYFSETQRNKGNFPGRFSGRQFSNSRSEMNVSTLELGDSALYLCASSLGDRAEKLFFGSGTQLSVL.

The chain uses TRBV19 and TRBJ1-1; weak D call: TRBD1 (6 bases). The CDR3 loop spans 14 amino acids. V lost 3 bases and J 5 bases, leaving 13 bases between the germline ends. CDR1 is LNHDA, CDR2 SQIVND, per germline (reference sequence). The CDR3, as DNA: TGTGCCAGTAGTATGAGGGGGGCCGGTACTGAAGCTTTCTTT. This sequence encodes CASSMRGAGTEAFF.

This chain uses TRBV19 with TRBJ2-1; a possible D gene is TRBD2 (6 bases). The germline V and J ends were trimmed by 7 bases and 9 bases, with 13 bases remaining between them. This CDR3 has 12 amino acids. CDR1 is LNHDA and CDR2 is SQIVND in the germline V gene (reference sequence). The chain's CDR3 is CASTGRRGEQFF. Written as DNA, the CDR3 is TGTGCCAGTACCGGGAGAAGAGGTGAGCAGTTCTTC.

DNA of the CDR3: TGTGCCAGCAGCCTCTTGCGAAGCGGGAGATCTGTCGGTCCAGATACGCAGTATTTT. It yields the protein CASSLLRSGRSVGPDTQYF. The chain uses TRBV13 and TRBJ2-3; 8 positions agree with TRBD2. Germline loops: CDR1 PRHDT, CDR2 FYEKMQ (reference sequence). Unmatched junction bases numbered 20, after V lost 5 bases and J lost 4 bases. The CDR3 is 19 amino acids. Using reference TRBV13 and TRBJ2-3 for the parts outside the CDR3, the full variable domain is AAGVIQSPRHLIKEKRETATLKCYPIPRHDTVYWYQQGPGQDPQFLISFYEKMQSDKGSIPDRFSAQQFSDYHSELNMSSLELGDSALYFCASSLLRSGRSVGPDTQYFGPGTRLTVL.

The gene calls are TRBV5-4 and TRBJ2-3; 12 nucleotides agree with TRBD2. This CDR3 has 17 amino acids. CDR1 and CDR2 from the germline V gene are SGHNT and YYREEE (reference sequence). V lost 4 bases, J lost 2 bases, and 8 bases stayed unmatched. The CDR3 loop reads CASSQGLAGRDTDTQYF. The CDR3 region has the DNA TGTGCCAGCAGCCAAGGACTAGCGGGAAGAGACACAGATACGCAGTATTTT.

The chain is built from TRBV4-1 and TRBJ2-7; D call uncertain. Germline CDR1 and CDR2: MGHRA and YSYEKL. CDR3 length: 18 amino acids. Trimming cost V 4 bases and J 2 bases, with 24 bases left between them. Here the CDR3 DNA reads TGCGCCAGCAGCCCCGGGCAGCCCACGCTTTCTTTTACCTACGAGCAGTACTTC. Translation gives CASSPGQPTLSFTYEQYF.

The chain recombines TRBV9 with TRBJ1-5; 9 bases are a match to TRBD1. With V trimmed by 3 bases and J by 6 bases, 4 bases remained unmatched. The CDR3 has 14 residues. The germline gives CDR1 SGDLS, CDR2 YYNGEE. In DNA form, the CDR3 reads TGTGCCAGCAGCGAACAGGGGGCGCGTCAGCCCCAGCATTTT. This encodes CASSEQGARQPQHF. The whole variable domain, filled in from reference TRBV9 and TRBJ1-5, reads DSGVTQTPKHLITATGQRVTLRCSPRSGDLSVYWYQQSLDQGLQFLIQYYNGEERAKGNILERFSAQQFPDLHSELNLSSLELGDSALYFCASSEQGARQPQHFGDGTRLSIL.

This clone was counted a few times. The chain carries TRBV19 and TRBJ2-7; either TRBD1 or TRBD2 may supply D (5 bases each). Trimming stripped 5 bases from V and 3 bases from J, with 11 bases between. Germline CDR1 and CDR2: LNHDA and SQIVND (reference sequence). The CDR3 contains 13 residues. CDR3 in amino acids: CASSPRGIYEQYF. The CDR3 DNA follows: TGTGCCAGTAGTCCTCGGGGCATCTACGAGCAGTACTTC.

Only a few counts were recorded for this clone. The chain joins TRBV10-3 to TRBJ2-7, with a possible D match to TRBD2 (6 bases). V lost 0 bases, J lost 3 bases, and 6 bases lay in between. Germline V gives CDR1 ENHRY, CDR2 SYGVKD. This CDR3 contains 13 residues. The CDR3 is CAISESGLYEQYF. As DNA, the CDR3 is TGTGCCATCAGTGAGTCGGGACTCTACGAGCAGTACTTC.